Below are 32 T cell receptor beta chains sequenced from a single sample in a study of cytomegalovirus exposure and HLA in healthy donors. Repertoires were generated with immunoSEQ multiplex PCR, while TCRdb's copy carries only in-frame clones and drops some. Here the sample spans about 140,000 clones, about 86% being singletons. Sequencing used PBMCs. The receptors shown here come from a woman younger than 35 in good health and CMV-seropositive.

The rearrangement uses TRBV6-1 and TRBJ2-7, with TRBD2 matching 14 bases. This CDR3 is built from 16 residues. Unmatched junction bases numbered 5, after V lost 0 bases and J lost 7 bases. From germline, CDR1 is MNHNS and CDR2 SASEGT. The DNA of the CDR3 is TGTGCCAGCAGTGAAGCTTGGACTAGCGGGAGGTTTGAGCAGTACTTC. Protein: CASSEAWTSGRFEQYF.

V and J are TRBV30 and TRBJ2-6, with 7 bases lining up with TRBD1. Looked up from germline, CDR1 is GTSNPN and CDR2 is SVGIG (reference sequence). With 1 base clipped from V and 1 base from J, the junction kept 4 bases outside the gene matches. The CDR3 is made up of 16 amino acids. In DNA form, the CDR3 reads TGTGCCTGGAGTGCCACGGGACAGTCTGGGGCCAACGTCCTGACTTTC. Its protein is CAWSATGQSGANVLTF.

This clone occurred once. The chain links TRBV4-3 to TRBJ2-4; 9 bases align to TRBD1. CDR1 is LGHNA and CDR2 is YSLEER in the germline V gene. This CDR3 is built from 18 residues. Trimming cost V 0 bases and J 8 bases; bases outside gene matches: 14. CDR3 in DNA: TGCGCCAGCAGCCAAGATTTTTTATCACAGGGGGCTGGGGACATTCAGTACTTC. This gives the protein CASSQDFLSQGAGDIQYF.

V is TRBV18 and J is TRBJ2-4; D remains ambiguous. The CDR3 contains 13 residues. V lost 3 bases, J lost 8 bases, and 11 bases lay in between. The germline gives CDR1 KGHSH, CDR2 LQKENI. The CDR3 sequence is CASSPSVQDIQYF. The CDR3 DNA sequence: TGTGCCAGCTCACCGTCCGTTCAGGACATTCAGTACTTC.

The CDR3 protein is CASSRGQGPYEQYF. In nucleotides, the CDR3 is TGTGCCAGCAGTCGGGGACAGGGACCTTACGAGCAGTACTTC. This chain uses TRBV2 with TRBJ2-7, with 9 positions matching TRBD1. Germline V lookup: CDR1 SNHLY, CDR2 FYNNEI. J lost 4 bases, V lost 5 bases, and 6 bases had no gene match. This CDR3 has 14 amino acids.

The chain uses TRBV5-4 and TRBJ2-7, with TRBD1 matching over 11 bases. CDR1 is SGHNT, CDR2 YYREEE, per germline (reference sequence). V dropped 4 bases and J dropped 2; count of bases not matched to a gene: 2. The CDR3 totals 14 residues. In DNA form, the CDR3 reads TGTGCCAGCAGCCCGGGACAGGGGGCCTACGAGCAGTACTTC. It specifies CASSPGQGAYEQYF.

This clone was picked up one time. V gene TRBV7-2 combines with J gene TRBJ2-7, with 8 positions matching TRBD2. The length of the CDR3 is 14 residues. V lost 5 bases and J lost 6; bases outside the gene matches: 9. Germline V gene data show CDR1 as SGHTA and CDR2 as FQGNSA. The CDR3 loop is CASSIRTSRTEQYF. CDR3 sequence (DNA): TGTGCCAGCAGCATCCGGACTAGCCGAACCGAGCAGTACTTC.

V gene TRBV2 combines with J gene TRBJ1-1, with 10 bases matching TRBD1. This CDR3 has 14 amino acids. V gave up 4 bases and J gave up 3 bases; unmatched junction bases: 2. The germline V gene encodes CDR1 SNHLY and CDR2 FYNNEI. The CDR3 loop reads CASSGQGAYTEAFF. The CDR3 bases are TGTGCCAGCAGTGGACAGGGGGCTTACACTGAAGCTTTCTTT.

This sequence joins TRBV5-1 and TRBJ1-6; D not certain. Deletions cut 1 base from V and 5 bases from J, with 13 bases between. Germline V gene sequence: CDR1 SGHRS, CDR2 YFSETQ. The CDR3 totals 16 residues. The CDR3 protein is CASSLSPPTNNSPLHF. The CDR3 DNA is TGCGCCAGCAGCTTGTCCCCCCCCACTAATAATTCACCCCTCCACTTT.

The chain employs TRBV13 and TRBJ1-3; the D gene is possibly TRBD1 (6 bases). Germline V gene lookup returns CDR1 PRHDT and CDR2 FYEKMQ (reference sequence). With 0 bases removed from V and 8 bases from J, the gap between germline ends came to 8 bases. CDR3 length: 13 amino acids. This CDR3 is CASSLGQGDTIYF. DNA of the CDR3: TGTGCCAGCAGCTTAGGACAGGGAGACACCATATATTTT. Full variable domain (outside the CDR3, taken from reference TRBV13 and TRBJ1-3): AAGVIQSPRHLIKEKRETATLKCYPIPRHDTVYWYQQGPGQDPQFLISFYEKMQSDKGSIPDRFSAQQFSDYHSELNMSSLELGDSALYFCASSLGQGDTIYFGEGSWLTVV.

The chain combines TRBV15 with TRBJ2-2; the D is unclear. This CDR3 has 16 residues. The V end was cut by 0 bases, the J end by 4 bases, with 12 bases between. Per germline, CDR1 LNHNV and CDR2 YYDKDF (reference sequence). CDR3 nucleotides: TGTGCCACCAGCAGAGACAGGTTCGTGGGCACCGGGGAGCTGTTTTTT. Its protein is CATSRDRFVGTGELFF.

The chain couples TRBV19 to TRBJ2-7; TRBD1 agrees at 9 bases. The CDR3 is 14 amino acids. The V gene end was trimmed by 5 bases and the J gene end by 2 bases; junction bases not matched to a gene: 4. Germline-derived CDR1 and CDR2 are LNHDA and SQIVND (reference sequence). The CDR3 region has the DNA TGTGCCAGTAGTCCCGGACAGGGGACCTACGAGCAGTACTTC. Translated, it gives CASSPGQGTYEQYF.

V and J are TRBV6-5 and TRBJ2-7; D unresolved. Trimming shortened V by 5 bases and J by 7 bases, and 12 bases separated the two germline ends. In germline, CDR1 is MNHEY, CDR2 SVGAGI. The CDR3 is made up of 12 amino acids. The CDR3 region has the DNA TGTGCCAGCAGTAAGCAATCGAGTGAGCAGTACTTC. This sequence encodes CASSKQSSEQYF.

V gene TRBV7-2 combines with J gene TRBJ2-7; TRBD1 is a possible D gene (6 bases). Trimming stripped 1 base from V and 4 bases from J, with 8 bases between. The germline gives CDR1 SGHTA, CDR2 FQGNSA. The length of the CDR3 is 13 residues. CDR3 sequence reads: CASSLGTVYEQYF. The CDR3 nucleotides are TGTGCCAGCAGCTTAGGGACAGTATACGAGCAGTACTTC.

The chain couples TRBV2 to TRBJ2-2; D unresolved. Looked up from germline, CDR1 is SNHLY and CDR2 is FYNNEI. The CDR3 spans 13 residues. Trimming removed 6 bases from V and 4 bases from J, with 9 bases in between. CDR3 protein: CASSQVGTGELFF. The CDR3 nucleotides read TGTGCCAGCAGCCAGGTTGGCACCGGGGAGCTGTTTTTT.

The chain combines TRBV5-1 with TRBJ2-1; D not certain. The CDR3 spans 14 residues. V lost 0 bases and J 4 bases, leaving 8 bases between the germline ends. Per germline, CDR1 SGHRS and CDR2 YFSETQ. The chain's CDR3 is CASSLETLYNEQFF. In DNA form, the CDR3 reads TGCGCCAGCAGCTTGGAGACACTTTACAATGAGCAGTTCTTC.

The V gene is TRBV11-2, the J gene TRBJ2-2, with 7 bases lining up with TRBD2. Germline V lookup: CDR1 SGHAT, CDR2 FQNNGV. Losses at the gene ends were 5 bases for V and 4 bases for J; bases not matched to a gene: 7. The length of the CDR3 is 15 residues. CDR3 amino acids: CASSMTGRATGELFF. CDR3 DNA: TGTGCCAGCAGCATGACGGGGAGGGCCACCGGGGAGCTGTTTTTT.

The chain has TRBV7-9 and TRBJ2-3; 7 bases line up with TRBD1. This CDR3 contains 14 residues. Germline V lookup: CDR1 SEHNR, CDR2 FQNEAQ (reference sequence). After removal of 3 bases from V and 2 bases from J, the junction contained 2 bases not matched to a gene. The CDR3 here is CASSLGQNTDTQYF. The CDR3 DNA reads as TGTGCCAGCAGCTTGGGACAGAACACAGATACGCAGTATTTT.

This clone was detected once. CDR3: CASSLDSLNTEAFF. DNA for the CDR3: TGCGCCAGCAGCTTGGATAGTCTGAACACTGAAGCTTTCTTT. The chain couples TRBV5-1 to TRBJ1-1; D unresolved. The CDR3 totals 14 residues. Germline V lookup: CDR1 SGHRS, CDR2 YFSETQ. V lost 0 bases and J 0 bases, leaving 6 bases between the germline ends.

The chain recombines TRBV28 with TRBJ2-7; possibly TRBD1 for D (5 bases). V shed 1 base and J shed 6 bases, with 16 bases lying between them. Germline V lookup: CDR1 MDHEN, CDR2 SYDVKM. This CDR3 spans 15 amino acids. CDR3 sequence: CASSLLKVLGPEQYF. The CDR3 DNA follows: TGTGCCAGCAGTTTATTGAAGGTCCTGGGGCCCGAGCAGTACTTC.

This clone was seen once. The V gene is TRBV19, the J gene TRBJ1-3, with TRBD1 matching 8 bases. V was clipped by 6 bases and J by 2 bases; unmatched bases: 12. In germline, CDR1 is LNHDA, CDR2 SQIVND (reference sequence). This CDR3 comprises 17 residues. CDR3 DNA: TGTGCCAGTAGAAGACACCACGGACAGGGACCTGGAAACACCATATATTTT. Protein product: CASRRHHGQGPGNTIYF.

V gene TRBV2 combines with J gene TRBJ2-5; D is undetermined. The V end was cut by 2 bases, the J end by 5 bases, with 3 bases between. CDR1 is SNHLY, CDR2 FYNNEI, per germline. CDR3 size: 11 residues. Here the CDR3 reads CASSESETQYF. The DNA of the CDR3 is TGTGCCAGCAGTGAATCGGAGACCCAGTACTTC.

This clone was detected once. A junction boundary mismatches the germline segment, possibly from a read error. This chain joins TRBV7-3 and TRBJ2-3; 7 bases map to TRBD2. The germline V gene has CDR1 SGHTA and CDR2 FQGTGA. This CDR3 region has 16 residues. The CDR3 here is CANSYATSIRTDTQYF. The CDR3 region has the DNA TGTGCCAACAGCTATGCGACTAGCATCCGGACAGATACGCAGTATTTT.

This rearrangement joins TRBV13 to TRBJ2-1, with TRBD2 as a possible D gene (6 bases). CDR1 PRHDT and CDR2 FYEKMQ come from the germline V gene (reference sequence). The V and J ends lost 5 bases and 8 bases respectively, with 22 bases between them. The CDR3 is made up of 16 amino acids. In nucleotides, the CDR3 is TGTGCCAGCAGCATTCAACCGGGGGTCGGGCGGGATGAGCAGTTCTTC. It yields the protein CASSIQPGVGRDEQFF.

V gene TRBV7-2 combines with J gene TRBJ1-2; D is uncertain. The CDR3 loop spans 14 amino acids. V was clipped by 7 bases and J by 1 base, with 13 bases between them. From germline, CDR1 is SGHTA and CDR2 FQGNSA. As DNA, the CDR3 is TGTGCCAGCACCGGGGTTCGAGGTAACTATGGCTACACCTTC. It yields the protein CASTGVRGNYGYTF.

V is TRBV6-5 and J is TRBJ1-6; D gene ambiguous. V gave up 2 bases and J gave up 8 bases, with 10 bases separating them. The CDR3 runs to 14 residues. Germline-derived CDR1 and CDR2 are MNHEY and SVGAGI. The CDR3 region has the DNA TGTGCCAGCAGTTACGGTACGGTCCATTCACCCCTCCACTTT. It translates to CASSYGTVHSPLHF.

V usage is TRBV28 and J usage is TRBJ2-1; possible D gene TRBD2, 5 bases. The germline V gene has CDR1 MDHEN and CDR2 SYDVKM. CDR3 length equals 16 residues. Trimming left V 6 bases short and J 2 bases short, with 17 bases between. CDR3 protein: CASSMDLRRAYNEQFF. CDR3 coding DNA: TGTGCCAGCAGCATGGATCTTCGGCGGGCCTACAATGAGCAGTTCTTC.

The chain recombines TRBV2 with TRBJ1-2; 7 nucleotides match TRBD1. Germline CDR1 and CDR2: SNHLY and FYNNEI. J gave up 3 bases and V 6 bases, and 7 bases lay outside the gene matches. This CDR3 is built from 14 residues. The CDR3 DNA reads as TGTGCCAGCAGCGGACAGGAATACCACTATGGCTACACCTTC. Protein product: CASSGQEYHYGYTF.

The chain carries TRBV7-9 and TRBJ2-2, with 8 bases aligning to TRBD2. The J segment lost 4 bases and the V segment lost 2 bases, leaving 3 bases of the junction unmatched. The CDR3 spans 15 residues. Per the germline V gene, CDR1 is SEHNR and CDR2 is FQNEAQ (reference sequence). CDR3 amino acids: CASSLRSGSTGELFF. CDR3 sequence (DNA): TGTGCCAGCAGCTTAAGGAGCGGGAGCACCGGGGAGCTGTTTTTT.

V gene TRBV2 combines with J gene TRBJ1-3; D call uncertain. The CDR3 is 14 amino acids. V lost 3 bases to trimming and J lost 2 bases, with 8 bases between them. Germline-derived CDR1 and CDR2 are SNHLY and FYNNEI. Here the CDR3 reads CASSDEFAGNTIYF. The CDR3 nucleotides read TGTGCCAGCAGTGACGAGTTTGCTGGAAACACCATATATTTT.

J is TRBJ1-1 and V is TRBV18; 7 bases fit TRBD1. The CDR3 runs to 14 residues. The germline V gene encodes CDR1 KGHSH and CDR2 LQKENI. V lost 4 bases and J lost 3; bases outside the gene matches: 5. CDR3 bases: TGTGCCAGCTCACGGAACCAGGGGGACACTGAAGCTTTCTTT. Protein sequence: CASSRNQGDTEAFF.

The chain has TRBV19 and TRBJ2-1; D might be TRBD1 (6 bases). The V gene lost 6 bases and the J gene lost 4 bases, with 16 bases spanning the gap. This CDR3 has 15 residues. The germline gives CDR1 LNHDA, CDR2 SQIVND (reference sequence). The CDR3 sequence is CASSPLGTPYNEQFF. The DNA of the CDR3 is TGTGCCAGTAGCCCGCTCGGGACACCATACAATGAGCAGTTCTTC.